These 30 T cell receptor beta chains originate from one sample sequenced in a study of identical twins' blood T cells. TCRdb passed the 5' RACE reads through MiXCR, listing each CDR3 protein once. The profile shows a few hundred thousand distinct CDR3 sequences, over 25% of them singletons. The sample consisted of PBMCs. Receptors were obtained from a woman aged 18-55 years in good health.

In the case of this clonotype: At one end the junction does not follow the germline gene, possibly because of a read error. The chain has TRBV12-3 or TRBV12-4 and TRBJ2-7; D uncertain. This CDR3 comprises 12 residues. The CDR3: CASVKQGNEHYF. The CDR3 DNA follows: TGTGCCAGCGTCAAGCAAGGGAACGAGCATTACTTC.

This chain joins TRBV7-9 and TRBJ1-1; 7 bases match TRBD1. The CDR3 has 11 amino acids. Unmatched junction bases numbered 5, after V lost 5 bases and J lost 11 bases. CDR1 is SEHNR, CDR2 FQNEAQ, per germline (reference sequence). Written as DNA, the CDR3 is TGTGCCAGCAGCCAATCCAGGGGGGCTTTCTTT. This encodes CASSQSRGAFF.

This clonotype was observed a few times. V gene TRBV3-1 combines with J gene TRBJ1-1; no firm D call. The length of the CDR3 is 14 residues. Trimming took 1 base from V and 0 from J, leaving 6 bases between them. CDR1 LGHDT and CDR2 YNNKEL come from the germline V gene (reference sequence). The CDR3 bases are TGTGCCAGCAGCCAAGGGACGTTGAACACTGAAGCTTTCTTT. Encoded protein: CASSQGTLNTEAFF.

The V call is TRBV11-3, the J call TRBJ2-7; unclear D gene. V was cut by 5 bases and J by 1 base, with 12 bases left in between. Per the germline V gene, CDR1 is SGHNT and CDR2 is YENEEA. CDR3 length: 14 amino acids. CDR3 residues: CASSASPLSYEQYF. The CDR3 DNA follows: TGTGCCAGCAGCGCATCCCCCTTATCCTACGAGCAGTACTTC. Variable domain in full (rest from reference TRBV11-3 and TRBJ2-7): EAGVVQSPRYKIIEKKQPVAFWCNPISGHNTLYWYLQNLGQGPELLIRYENEEAVDDSQLPKDRFSAERLKGVDSTLKIQPAELGDSAVYLCASSASPLSYEQYFGPGTRLTVT.

The chain couples TRBV12-3 or TRBV12-4 to TRBJ2-2; D is perhaps TRBD1 (6 bases). The CDR3 has 14 residues. V gave up 6 bases and J gave up 4 bases, with 12 bases separating them. CDR3 protein: CASSWTASTGELFF. For the CDR3, the DNA is TGTGCCAGCAGCTGGACAGCTTCCACCGGGGAGCTGTTTTTT.

The chain couples TRBV6-5 to TRBJ1-4, with D possibly being TRBD1 (6 bases). V lost 6 bases and J 5 bases, leaving 13 bases between the germline ends. The V gene's germline CDR1 is MNHEY and CDR2 SVGAGI. The CDR3 is 14 residues long. CDR3 residues: CASRNRVWNEKLFF. The CDR3 DNA follows: TGTGCCAGCAGAAACAGGGTTTGGAATGAAAAACTGTTTTTT.

The J gene is TRBJ2-1, the V gene TRBV7-8; possible D gene TRBD1, 5 bases. Germline assignment: CDR1 SGHVS and CDR2 FQNEAQ. V was clipped by 4 bases and J by 1 base, with 14 bases between them. The CDR3 contains 16 residues. CDR3 DNA: TGTGCCAGCAGCTCACAAGGGGTAGGGTCCTACAATGAGCAGTTCTTC. Protein product: CASSSQGVGSYNEQFF.

This clonotype came up once. V usage is TRBV7-9 and J usage is TRBJ1-2; no firm D call. The germline gives CDR1 SEHNR, CDR2 FQNEAQ (reference sequence). The CDR3 loop spans 14 amino acids. The V gene lost 3 bases and the J gene lost 5 bases, with 13 bases spanning the gap. DNA for the CDR3: TGTGCCAGCAGCTTTCTTTCAGTGGTTTATGGCTACACCTTC. It translates to CASSFLSVVYGYTF.

This clonotype has more than one count but fewer than ten. Mismatch with germline at one junction end may stem from a read error. The rearrangement joins TRBV5-1 to TRBJ2-2; D is ambiguous. Germline-derived CDR1 and CDR2 are SGHRS and YFSETQ. The CDR3 contains 14 residues. The CDR3 region has the DNA TGTGCCAGCAGCCTTAGTGGGGATACCGGGGAGCTGTTTTTT. The encoded protein is CASSLSGDTGELFF.

The chain joins TRBV6-2 or TRBV6-3 to TRBJ1-5; D gene uncertain. CDR1 is MNHEY and CDR2 is SVGEGT in the germline V gene. V dropped 2 bases and J dropped 4 bases, with 12 bases sitting between them. The CDR3 spans 15 residues. The CDR3 DNA follows: TGTGCCAGCAGTTACCAGTTAGCGAGGAATCAGCCCCAGCATTTT. Amino acids: CASSYQLARNQPQHF.

The V call is TRBV11-2, the J call TRBJ2-1, with D hard to call. The germline CDR1 and CDR2 sequences are SGHAT and FQNNGV. V shed 4 bases and J shed 5 bases, with 18 bases lying between them. CDR3 size: 16 residues. Here the CDR3 reads CASSSHSPLLNNEQFF. DNA of the CDR3: TGTGCCAGCAGCTCCCATAGCCCTCTCCTAAACAATGAGCAGTTCTTC.

On this clonotype itself: Being one base from a much bigger clone, this may be a read error. The CDR3 sequence is CATSDYGEDTQHF. In DNA, the CDR3 is TGTGCCACCAGTGATTATGGTGAAGATACGCAGCATTTT. The gene calls are TRBV24-1 and TRBJ2-3; D not certain. The better agreement between TRBJ1-5 and the DNA end casts doubt on the J call. Germline loops: CDR1 KGHDR, CDR2 SFDVKD. There are 13 residues in the CDR3.

The rearrangement uses TRBV5-1 and TRBJ1-5; TRBD1 agrees at 7 bases. The CDR3 covers 14 residues. After removal of 3 bases from V and 7 bases from J, the junction contained 7 bases not matched to a gene. Germline CDR1 reads SGHRS; CDR2 reads YFSETQ. CDR3 coding DNA: TGCGCCAGCAGCTCCGGACAGGCGGGACAGCCCCAGCATTTT. Translated, it gives CASSSGQAGQPQHF.

J is TRBJ1-5 and V is TRBV3-1; 7 bases map to TRBD1. CDR1 is LGHDT and CDR2 is YNNKEL in the germline V gene (reference sequence). The V segment lost 5 bases and the J segment 7 bases; nucleotides outside the gene matches: 8. CDR3 length: 14 amino acids. The CDR3 sequence is CASSTRTGGQPQHF. For the CDR3, the DNA is TGTGCCAGCAGCACCCGGACAGGTGGGCAGCCCCAGCATTTT.

The chain uses TRBV20-1 and TRBJ1-1; D may be TRBD1 (5 bases). CDR3 length: 14 amino acids. The V end lost 0 bases, the J end lost 1 base, and 9 bases lay between the germline ends. The germline CDR1 and CDR2 sequences are DFQATT and SNEGSKA (reference sequence). Written as DNA, the CDR3 is TGCAGTGCTAGAGACAGGGTCACGAACACTGAAGCTTTCTTT. This codes for CSARDRVTNTEAFF.

The chain is built from TRBV9 and TRBJ2-3; 11 bases agree with TRBD1. Germline CDR1 is SGDLS and CDR2 is YYNGEE. The CDR3 spans 18 residues. J was trimmed by 3 bases and V by 0 bases; bases with no gene match: 9. The CDR3 region is CASSVAGTGGLLTDTQYF. DNA of the CDR3: TGTGCCAGCAGCGTAGCTGGGACAGGGGGGCTTCTGACAGATACGCAGTATTTT.

There are a few counts of this clonotype. The genes are TRBV7-2 and TRBJ2-3; D gene unclear. V was cut by 3 bases and J by 6 bases, with 13 bases left in between. Germline CDR1 and CDR2: SGHTA and FQGNSA. The CDR3 has 14 amino acids. Written as DNA, the CDR3 is TGTGCCAGCAGCTTCCGAGGACCGGCGGATACGCAGTATTTT. This encodes CASSFRGPADTQYF.

In DNA, the CDR3 is TGTGCCAGCAGTCTAAACGTGGAGGCGGGTACTGAAGCTTTCTTT. It translates to CASSLNVEAGTEAFF. This chain uses TRBV6-1 with TRBJ1-1; D gene ambiguous. Trimming left V 5 bases short and J 5 bases short, with 18 bases between. The CDR3 totals 15 residues. In germline, CDR1 is MNHNS, CDR2 SASEGT.

This clonotype was detected many times. The chain links TRBV12-3 or TRBV12-4 to TRBJ1-1, with a possible D match to TRBD1 (6 bases). The CDR3 totals 16 residues. V shed 1 base and J shed 3 bases, with 15 bases lying between them. This CDR3 is CASSLGEGGKYTEAFF. In nucleotides, the CDR3 is TGTGCCAGCAGTTTAGGGGAAGGGGGGAAGTACACTGAAGCTTTCTTT.

This clonotype was counted between two and nine times. This chain connects TRBV20-1 to TRBJ2-7; tentative D call: TRBD1 (6 bases). Germline V CDR1 and CDR2: DFQATT, SNEGSKA (reference sequence). The CDR3 extends over 15 amino acids. Between the trimmed V and J ends, which lost 2 bases and 1 base, there was a span of 15 bases. CDR3 coding DNA: TGCAGTGCTAGAAGAACCGAGGGGGAATCCTACGAGCAGTACTTC. This codes for CSARRTEGESYEQYF.

Comment on this clonotype: Its ends do not fully match the called genes, so a read error is possible. The rearrangement uses TRBV20-1 and TRBJ2-7; D is perhaps TRBD2 (5 bases). CDR1 and CDR2 (germline): DFQATT, SNEGSKA (reference sequence). The CDR3 spans 13 residues. The CDR3 loop reads CSTSSGRYYEQYF. The CDR3 DNA follows: TGCAGTACTAGTTCCGGTCGTTACTACGAGCAGTACTTC.

The chain combines TRBV3-1 with TRBJ1-5; unclear D gene. The CDR3 length is 13 residues. V lost 6 bases and J 7 bases, leaving 13 bases between the germline ends. Germline lookup yields CDR1 LGHDT and CDR2 YNNKEL (reference sequence). The CDR3 DNA sequence: TGTGCCAGCAGTCAAACCAGTGCCCAGCCCCAGCATTTT. This codes for CASSQTSAQPQHF.

Only a few counts were recorded for this clonotype. The chain links TRBV20-1 to TRBJ1-5; D possibly corresponds to TRBD1 (6 bases). Deletions cut 0 bases from V and 5 bases from J, with 11 bases between. The CDR3 covers 14 residues. In germline, CDR1 is DFQATT, CDR2 SNEGSKA (reference sequence). The CDR3 spells CSARDRRGHQPQHF. In DNA form, the CDR3 reads TGCAGTGCTAGAGATCGCCGGGGGCATCAGCCCCAGCATTTT.

This clonotype was counted ten times or more. The CDR3 loop reads CASSWNRESPLHF. The CDR3, as DNA: TGCGCCAGCAGCTGGAACAGGGAGTCACCCCTCCACTTT. V is TRBV5-1 and J is TRBJ1-6; perhaps TRBD1 as D (6 bases). The germline CDR1 and CDR2 sequences are SGHRS and YFSETQ. CDR3 length: 13 residues. V lost 3 bases to trimming and J lost 10 bases, with 11 bases between them.

This clonotype was recorded at least ten times. The chain joins TRBV6-2 or TRBV6-3 to TRBJ2-4; no clear D. The V end lost 6 bases, the J end lost 0 bases, and 15 bases lay between the germline ends. Germline CDR1 is MNHEY and CDR2 is SVGEGT. The CDR3 sequence is 16 residues long. CDR3 nucleotide sequence: TGTGCCAGCAGCCGTTCTCCGGTCCTAGCCAAAAACATTCAGTACTTC. It encodes CASSRSPVLAKNIQYF.

The V and J genes are TRBV23-1 and TRBJ2-3; D remains ambiguous. TRBV23-1 is recorded as an ORF, its role being uncertain. This CDR3 has 15 amino acids. V was cut by 7 bases and J by 2 bases, with 16 bases left in between. CDR3 amino acids: CASIPIEDHTDTQYF. CDR3 DNA: TGCGCCAGCATCCCGATTGAGGATCACACAGATACGCAGTATTTT.

This chain uses TRBV21-1 with TRBJ1-1; the table's TRBD1 call for D was not verified on the DNA. TRBV21-1 is a listed pseudogene. The CDR3 runs 13 residues. Here the CDR3 DNA reads TGTGCGGGGGGGCTGAAGCGGAACACTGAAGCTTTCTTT. Its translation: CAGGLKRNTEAFF.

The V gene is TRBV5-6, the J gene TRBJ1-2, with a weak D call TRBD1 (5 bases). V shed 2 bases and J shed 0 bases, with 14 bases lying between them. The V gene's germline CDR1 is SGHDT and CDR2 YYEEEE. The CDR3 runs to 16 residues. Written as DNA, the CDR3 is TGTGCCAGCAGCTTCCGCCGCAGGGACCCTAACTATGGCTACACCTTC. Amino acids: CASSFRRRDPNYGYTF.

This clonotype has a handful of counts. The V gene is TRBV20-1, the J gene TRBJ2-7; D possibly corresponds to TRBD1 (5 bases). The CDR3 spans 14 residues. V gave up 5 bases and J gave up 1 base, with 15 bases separating them. Per germline, CDR1 DFQATT and CDR2 SNEGSKA (reference sequence). The CDR3 loop is CSAVDSPKSYEQYF. CDR3 coding DNA: TGCAGTGCTGTTGACAGTCCGAAATCCTACGAGCAGTACTTC.

This clonotype was seen ten or more times. At one boundary the junction diverges from the germline segment, which might be a read error. This rearrangement joins TRBV5-1 to TRBJ2-1, with 9 bases lining up with TRBD1. CDR1 is SGHRS, CDR2 YFSETQ, per germline. This CDR3 region has 12 residues. The CDR3 spells CASSMTGTGLLF. The CDR3 DNA reads as TGCGCCAGCAGCATGACCGGGACAGGGTTACTCTTC.